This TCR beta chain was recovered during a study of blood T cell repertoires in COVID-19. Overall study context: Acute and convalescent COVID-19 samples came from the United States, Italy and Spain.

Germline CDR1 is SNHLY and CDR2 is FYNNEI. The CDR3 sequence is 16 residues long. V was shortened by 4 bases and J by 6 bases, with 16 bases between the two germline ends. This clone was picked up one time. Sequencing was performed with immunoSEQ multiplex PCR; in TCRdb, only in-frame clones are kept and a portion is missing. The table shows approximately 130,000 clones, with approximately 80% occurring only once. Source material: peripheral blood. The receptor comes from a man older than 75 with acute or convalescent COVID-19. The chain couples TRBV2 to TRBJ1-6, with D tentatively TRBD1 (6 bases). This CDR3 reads CASSVRGNGGNSPLHF. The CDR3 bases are TGTGCCAGCAGTGTAAGGGGGAATGGCGGTAATTCACCCCTCCACTTT.